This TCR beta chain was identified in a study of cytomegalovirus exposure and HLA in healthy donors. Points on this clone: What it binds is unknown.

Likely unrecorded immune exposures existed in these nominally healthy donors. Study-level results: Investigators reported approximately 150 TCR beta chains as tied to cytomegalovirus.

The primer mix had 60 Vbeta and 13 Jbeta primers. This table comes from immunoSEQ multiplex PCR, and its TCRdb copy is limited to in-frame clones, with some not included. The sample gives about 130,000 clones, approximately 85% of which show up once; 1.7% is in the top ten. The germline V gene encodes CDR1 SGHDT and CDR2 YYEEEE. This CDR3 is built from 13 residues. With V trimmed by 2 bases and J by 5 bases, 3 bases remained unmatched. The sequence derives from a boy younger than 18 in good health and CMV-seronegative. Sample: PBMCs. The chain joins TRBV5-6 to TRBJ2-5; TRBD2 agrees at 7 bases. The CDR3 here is CASSFRGGETQYF. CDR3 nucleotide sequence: TGTGCCAGCAGCTTTAGGGGAGGGGAGACCCAGTACTTC.